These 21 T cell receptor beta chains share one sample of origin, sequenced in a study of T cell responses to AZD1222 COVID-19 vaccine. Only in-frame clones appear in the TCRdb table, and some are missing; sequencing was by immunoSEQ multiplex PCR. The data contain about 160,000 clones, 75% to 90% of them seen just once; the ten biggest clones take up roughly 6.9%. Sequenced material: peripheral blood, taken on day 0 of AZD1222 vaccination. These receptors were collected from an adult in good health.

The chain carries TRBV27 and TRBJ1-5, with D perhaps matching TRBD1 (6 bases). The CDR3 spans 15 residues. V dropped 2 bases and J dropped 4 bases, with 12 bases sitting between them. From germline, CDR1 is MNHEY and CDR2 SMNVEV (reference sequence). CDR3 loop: CASSLNGGANQPQHF. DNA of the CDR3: TGTGCCAGCAGTTTAAATGGGGGCGCGAATCAGCCCCAGCATTTT.

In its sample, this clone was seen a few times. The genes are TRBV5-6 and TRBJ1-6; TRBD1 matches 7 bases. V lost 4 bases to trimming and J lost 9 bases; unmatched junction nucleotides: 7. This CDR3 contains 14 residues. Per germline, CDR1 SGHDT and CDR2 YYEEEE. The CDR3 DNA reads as TGTGCCAGCAGCAGTACAGGGGCACGTTCACCCCTCCACTTT. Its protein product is CASSSTGARSPLHF.

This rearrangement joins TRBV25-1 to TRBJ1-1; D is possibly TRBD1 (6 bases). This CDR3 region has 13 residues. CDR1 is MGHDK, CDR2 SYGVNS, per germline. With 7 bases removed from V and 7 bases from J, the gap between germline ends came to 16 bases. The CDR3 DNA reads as TGTGCCAGCAAACAGGGAAGGGGCGTTGAAGCTTTCTTT. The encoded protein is CASKQGRGVEAFF.

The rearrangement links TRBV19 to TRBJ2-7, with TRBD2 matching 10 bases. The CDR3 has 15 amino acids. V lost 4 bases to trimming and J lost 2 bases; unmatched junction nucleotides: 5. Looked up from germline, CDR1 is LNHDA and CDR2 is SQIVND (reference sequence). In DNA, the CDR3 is TGTGCCAGTAGTAAGAGGCTAGCGGGGGCCTACGAGCAGTACGTC. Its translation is CASSKRLAGAYEQYV.

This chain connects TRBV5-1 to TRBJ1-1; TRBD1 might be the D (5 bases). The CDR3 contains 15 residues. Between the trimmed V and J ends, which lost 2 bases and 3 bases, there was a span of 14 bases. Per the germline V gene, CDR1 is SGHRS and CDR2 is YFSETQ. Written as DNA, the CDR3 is TGCGCCAGCAGCTTAAAAGACGGGGGTTACACTGAAGCTTTCTTT. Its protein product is CASSLKDGGYTEAFF.

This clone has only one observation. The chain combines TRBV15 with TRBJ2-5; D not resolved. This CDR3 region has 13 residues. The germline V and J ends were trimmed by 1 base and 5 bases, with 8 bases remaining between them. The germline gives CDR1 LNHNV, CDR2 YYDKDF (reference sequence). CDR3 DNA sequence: TGTGCCACCAGCAGAGGGGTAGAGGAGACCCAGTACTTC. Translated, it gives CATSRGVEETQYF.

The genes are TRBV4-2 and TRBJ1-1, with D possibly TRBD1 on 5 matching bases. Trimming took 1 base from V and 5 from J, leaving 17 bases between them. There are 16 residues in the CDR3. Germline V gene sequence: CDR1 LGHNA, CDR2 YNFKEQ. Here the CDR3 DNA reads TGTGCCAGCAGCCAAGGAGTTGGGGGGATATGGACTGAAGCTTTCTTT. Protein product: CASSQGVGGIWTEAFF.

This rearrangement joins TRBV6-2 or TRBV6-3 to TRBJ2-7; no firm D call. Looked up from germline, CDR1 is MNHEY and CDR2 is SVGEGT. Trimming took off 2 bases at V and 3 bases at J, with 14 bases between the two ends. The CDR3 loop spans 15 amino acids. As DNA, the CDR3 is TGTGCCAGCAGTTACAAGTCCGGGCCCAACTACGAGCAGTACTTC. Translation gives CASSYKSGPNYEQYF.

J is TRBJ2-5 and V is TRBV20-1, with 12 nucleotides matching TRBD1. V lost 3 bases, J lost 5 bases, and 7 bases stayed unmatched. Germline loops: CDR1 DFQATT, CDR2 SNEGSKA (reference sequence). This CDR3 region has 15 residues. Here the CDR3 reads CSASPGQGALETQYF. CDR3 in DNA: TGCAGTGCTAGTCCGGGACAGGGGGCTTTGGAGACCCAGTACTTC.

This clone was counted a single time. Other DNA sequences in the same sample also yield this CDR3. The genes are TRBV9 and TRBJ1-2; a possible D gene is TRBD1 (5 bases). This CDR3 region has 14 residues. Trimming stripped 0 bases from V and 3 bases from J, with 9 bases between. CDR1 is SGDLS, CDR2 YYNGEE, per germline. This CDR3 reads CASSVGGGDYGYTF. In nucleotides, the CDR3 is TGTGCCAGCAGCGTAGGTGGGGGGGACTATGGCTACACCTTC.

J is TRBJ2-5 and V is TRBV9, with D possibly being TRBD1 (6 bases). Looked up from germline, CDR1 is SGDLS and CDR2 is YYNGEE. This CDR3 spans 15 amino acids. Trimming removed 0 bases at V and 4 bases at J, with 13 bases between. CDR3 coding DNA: TGTGCCAGCAGCGTAGAGAGGGGGACGGGAGAGACCCAGTACTTC. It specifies CASSVERGTGETQYF.

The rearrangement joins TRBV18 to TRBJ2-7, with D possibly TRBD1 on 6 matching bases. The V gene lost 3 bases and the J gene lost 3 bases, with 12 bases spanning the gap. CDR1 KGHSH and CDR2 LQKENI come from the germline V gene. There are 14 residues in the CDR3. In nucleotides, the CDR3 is TGTGCCAGCTCACCCGGGACATTCATCTACGAGCAGTACTTC. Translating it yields CASSPGTFIYEQYF.

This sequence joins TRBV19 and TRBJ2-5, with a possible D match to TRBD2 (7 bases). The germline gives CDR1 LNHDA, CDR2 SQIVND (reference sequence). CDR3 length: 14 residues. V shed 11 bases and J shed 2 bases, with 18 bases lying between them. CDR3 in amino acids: CASTGGGQQETQYF. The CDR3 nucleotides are TGTGCCTCAACAGGCGGGGGCCAACAAGAGACCCAGTACTTC.

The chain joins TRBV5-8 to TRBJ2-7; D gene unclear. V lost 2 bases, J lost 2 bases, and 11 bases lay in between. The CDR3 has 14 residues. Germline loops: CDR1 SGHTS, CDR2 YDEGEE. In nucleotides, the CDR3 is TGTGCCAGCAGCTTCCCTGCCAATACCTACGAGCAGTACTTC. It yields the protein CASSFPANTYEQYF.

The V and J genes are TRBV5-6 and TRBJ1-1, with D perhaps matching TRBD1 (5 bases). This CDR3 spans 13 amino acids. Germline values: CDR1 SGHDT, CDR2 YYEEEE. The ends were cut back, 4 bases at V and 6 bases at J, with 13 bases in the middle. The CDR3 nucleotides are TGTGCCAGCAGCGCACCGATGGGGCCTGAAGCTTTCTTT. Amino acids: CASSAPMGPEAFF.

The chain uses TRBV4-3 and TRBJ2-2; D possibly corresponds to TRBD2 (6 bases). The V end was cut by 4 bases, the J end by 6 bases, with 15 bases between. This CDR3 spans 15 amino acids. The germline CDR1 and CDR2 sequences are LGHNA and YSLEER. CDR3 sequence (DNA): TGCGCCAGCAGCCGTTCAGGTGGAGGGTCCGGGGAGCTGTTTTTT. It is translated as CASSRSGGGSGELFF.

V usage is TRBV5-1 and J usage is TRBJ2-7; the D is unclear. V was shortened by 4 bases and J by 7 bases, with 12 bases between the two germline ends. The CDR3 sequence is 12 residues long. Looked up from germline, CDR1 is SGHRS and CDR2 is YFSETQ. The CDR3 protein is CASSLWREEQYV. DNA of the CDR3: TGCGCCAGCAGCCTCTGGAGAGAGGAGCAGTACGTC.

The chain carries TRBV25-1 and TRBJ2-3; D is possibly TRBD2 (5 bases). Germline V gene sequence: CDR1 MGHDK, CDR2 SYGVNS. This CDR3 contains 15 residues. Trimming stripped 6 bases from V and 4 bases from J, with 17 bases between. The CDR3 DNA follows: TGTGCCAGCAGCGGCGAAGGGCCCGGGGCAGATACGCAGTATTTT. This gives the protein CASSGEGPGADTQYF.

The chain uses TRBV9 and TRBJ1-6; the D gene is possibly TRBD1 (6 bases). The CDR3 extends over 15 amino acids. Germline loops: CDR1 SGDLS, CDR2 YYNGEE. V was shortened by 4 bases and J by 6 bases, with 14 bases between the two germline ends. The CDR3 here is CASSPSWGANSPLHF. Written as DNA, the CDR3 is TGTGCCAGCAGCCCCAGTTGGGGGGCTAATTCACCCCTCCACTTT.

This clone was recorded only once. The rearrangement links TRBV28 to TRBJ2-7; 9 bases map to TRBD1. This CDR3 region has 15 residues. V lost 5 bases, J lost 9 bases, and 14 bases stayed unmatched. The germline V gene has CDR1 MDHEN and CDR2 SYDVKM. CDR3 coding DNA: TGTGCCAGCAGTACCAACCGGGACAGGGTACGAGTGCAGTACTTC. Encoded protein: CASSTNRDRVRVQYF.

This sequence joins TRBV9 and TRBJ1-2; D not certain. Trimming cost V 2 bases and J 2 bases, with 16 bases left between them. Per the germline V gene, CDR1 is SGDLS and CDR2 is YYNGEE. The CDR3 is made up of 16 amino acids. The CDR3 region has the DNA TGTGCCAGCAGCGTCCGAAAGGACGGCTGGAACTATGGCTACACCTTC. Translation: CASSVRKDGWNYGYTF.